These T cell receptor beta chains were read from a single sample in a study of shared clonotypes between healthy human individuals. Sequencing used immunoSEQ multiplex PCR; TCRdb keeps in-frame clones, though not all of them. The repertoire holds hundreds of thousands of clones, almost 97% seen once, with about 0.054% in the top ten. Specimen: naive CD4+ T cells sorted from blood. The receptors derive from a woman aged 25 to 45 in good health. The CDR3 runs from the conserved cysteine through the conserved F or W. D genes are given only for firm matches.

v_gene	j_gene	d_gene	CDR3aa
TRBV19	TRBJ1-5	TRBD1	CASSTASTGGQPQHF
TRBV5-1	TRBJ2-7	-	CASRRLQGSEQYF
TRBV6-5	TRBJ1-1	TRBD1	CASSTGQGVTEAFF
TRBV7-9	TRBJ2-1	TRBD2	CASSFTGLAKNEQFF
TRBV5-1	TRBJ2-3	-	CASCRDRIADTQYF
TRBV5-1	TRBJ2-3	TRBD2	CASSPPTSGRDTQYF
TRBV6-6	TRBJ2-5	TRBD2	CAAGLAGETQYF
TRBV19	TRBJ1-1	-	CASAIPFMNTEAFF
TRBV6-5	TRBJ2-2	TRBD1	CASSSPDRGLSGELFF
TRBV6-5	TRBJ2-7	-	CATEGRLPGEQYF
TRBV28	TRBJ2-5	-	CASSGGGQTQETQYF
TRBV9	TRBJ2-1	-	CASSPWDSHNEQFF
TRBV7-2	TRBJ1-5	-	CASSLDSFNQPQHF
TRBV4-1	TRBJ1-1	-	CASSQEVRSGGRTEAFF
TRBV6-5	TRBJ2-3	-	CASSYVGAAEDTQYF
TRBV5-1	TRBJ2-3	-	CASSPPGSSGLDTQYF
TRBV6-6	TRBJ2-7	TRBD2	CASSAGTSGRNQQYF
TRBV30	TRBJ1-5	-	CAWTKEGNSNQPQHF
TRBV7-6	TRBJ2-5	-	CASSPGTLQETQYF
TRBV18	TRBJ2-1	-	CASSPLDRAYNEQFF
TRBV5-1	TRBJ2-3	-	CASSLPLDNTDTQYF
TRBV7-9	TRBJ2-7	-	CASSSPDLSSYEQYF
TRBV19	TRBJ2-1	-	CASRRADSSYNEQFF